This TCR beta chain came from a study of blood T cell repertoires in COVID-19. Across the study: The origin of the acute and convalescent COVID-19 samples was the United States, Italy and Spain. Sources were T cells, B-cell-depleted T cells, or PBMCs; the material itself was cDNA or gDNA.

In the source study's methods: Reference gene primer amplification gave nucleated cell count estimates. Sequencing used immunoSEQ multiplex PCR; TCRdb keeps in-frame clones, though not all of them. V, J and clone size are taken as reported in that table, and D and trimming were inferred from the DNA itself. This repertoire shows a few hundred thousand clones, roughly nine tenths found once; its top ten account for 6.2%. CDR3 length: 13 amino acids. After removal of 6 bases from V and 12 bases from J, the junction contained 12 bases not matched to a gene. Germline CDR1 SNHLY, CDR2 FYNNEI. This TCR was recovered from a man in his 60s with acute or convalescent COVID-19. Sequences were obtained from peripheral blood. The V call is TRBV2, the J call TRBJ2-3, with TRBD1 matching over 7 bases. The CDR3 nucleotides read TGTGCCAGCAGGGACGCTCCGGGACAGATCCAGTATTTT. Protein: CASRDAPGQIQYF.